This T cell receptor (beta chain) was sequenced during a study of identical twins. This clonotype has only a few counts. Its antigen is unknown. TCRdb reanalysed the 5' RACE reads using MiXCR and keeps one entry per CDR3 protein. The repertoire includes approximately 690,000 distinct CDR3 sequences, approximately 6% of them detected once, and 1.5% to 2% sits in the top ten. Broader study findings: Abundant cord blood beta clonotypes carried fewer insertions; memory repertoires showed none.

This CDR3 is built from 15 residues. CDR1 is LNHDA and CDR2 is SQIVND in the germline V gene (reference sequence). J gave up 13 bases and V 5 bases, and 15 bases lay outside the gene matches. The chain employs TRBV19 and TRBJ2-5; 11 bases fit TRBD2. This receptor was identified in a man aged 18 to 29 in good health. Material for sequencing was naive T cells sorted from blood. CDR3: CASSDFTSGRSIAYF. The DNA for the CDR3 is TGTGCCAGTAGTGATTTCACTAGCGGGAGATCAATTGCGTACTTC. The entire variable domain, with the rest obtained from reference TRBV19 and TRBJ2-5, is as follows: DGGITQSPKYLFRKEGQNVTLSCEQNLNHDAMYWYRQDPGQGLRLIYYSQIVNDFQKGDIAEGYSVSREKKESFPLTVTSAQKNPTAFYLCASSDFTSGRSIAYFGPGTRLLVL.